The sequence of this T cell receptor beta chain was determined in a study of cytomegalovirus exposure and HLA in healthy donors. Study overall: Of roughly 400 genotyped donors, around 84% clustered with self-reported Caucasian donors.

The primer mix had 60 Vbeta and 13 Jbeta primers. TCRdb keeps only in-frame clones here, not all; method: immunoSEQ multiplex PCR. The sample consists of 130,000 or so clones, around 77% of them appearing once. About this clone: Its antigen is still unknown.

Study-level findings and limits: The study recorded about 150 TCR beta chains that were cytomegalovirus-associated. Versus the approximately 720-donor mean, an Asian-associated ancestry cluster reportedly showed fewer N-insertions in a later analysis.

Trimming left V 0 bases short and J 2 bases short, with 10 bases between. This CDR3 is built from 15 residues. Germline V lookup: CDR1 KGHSH, CDR2 LQKENI. The chain combines TRBV18 with TRBJ1-1; tentative D call: TRBD1 (6 bases). Sequenced material: PBMCs. This TCR came from a woman aged 55-75 years in good health and CMV-seronegative. The CDR3 DNA is TGTGCCAGCTCACCACCCGGACAGCTTAACACTGAAGCTTTCTTT. Protein product: CASSPPGQLNTEAFF.